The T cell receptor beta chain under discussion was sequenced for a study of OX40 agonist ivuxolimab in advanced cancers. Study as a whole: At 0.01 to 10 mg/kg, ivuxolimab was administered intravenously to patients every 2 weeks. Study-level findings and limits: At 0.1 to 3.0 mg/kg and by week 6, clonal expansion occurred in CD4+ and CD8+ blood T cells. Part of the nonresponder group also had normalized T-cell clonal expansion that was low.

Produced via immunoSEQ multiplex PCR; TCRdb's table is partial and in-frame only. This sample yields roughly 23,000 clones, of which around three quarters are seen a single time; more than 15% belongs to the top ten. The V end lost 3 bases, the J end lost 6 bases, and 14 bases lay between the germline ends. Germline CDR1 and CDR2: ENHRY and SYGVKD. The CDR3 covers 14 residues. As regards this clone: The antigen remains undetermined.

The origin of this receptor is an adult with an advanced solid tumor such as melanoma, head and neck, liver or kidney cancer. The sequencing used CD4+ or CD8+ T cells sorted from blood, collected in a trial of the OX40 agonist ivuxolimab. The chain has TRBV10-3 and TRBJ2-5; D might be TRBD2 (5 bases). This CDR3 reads CAISDSGLVKTQYF. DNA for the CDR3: TGTGCCATCAGTGATAGTGGACTTGTAAAGACCCAGTACTTC.